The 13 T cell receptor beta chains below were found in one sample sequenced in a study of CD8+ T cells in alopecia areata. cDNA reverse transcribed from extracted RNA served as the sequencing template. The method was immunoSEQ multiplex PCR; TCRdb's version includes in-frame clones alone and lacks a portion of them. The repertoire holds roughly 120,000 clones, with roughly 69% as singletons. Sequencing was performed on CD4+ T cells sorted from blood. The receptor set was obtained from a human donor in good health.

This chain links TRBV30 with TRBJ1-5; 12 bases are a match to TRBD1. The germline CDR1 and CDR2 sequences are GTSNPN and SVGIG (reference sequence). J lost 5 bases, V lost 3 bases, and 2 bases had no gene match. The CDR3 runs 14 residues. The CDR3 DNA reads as TGTGCCTGGAGCGGGACAGGGGGCCATCAGCCCCAGCATTTT. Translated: CAWSGTGGHQPQHF. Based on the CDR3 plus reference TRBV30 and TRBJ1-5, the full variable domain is SQTIHQWPATLVQPVGSPLSLECTVEGTSNPNLYWYRQAAGRGLQLLFYSVGIGQISSEVPQNLSASRPQDRQFILSSKKLLLSDSGFYLCAWSGTGGHQPQHFGDGTRLSIL.

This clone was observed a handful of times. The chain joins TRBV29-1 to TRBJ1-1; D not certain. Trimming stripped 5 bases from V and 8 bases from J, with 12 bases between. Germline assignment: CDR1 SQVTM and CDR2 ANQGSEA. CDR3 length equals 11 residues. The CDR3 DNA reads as TGCAGCGTTTTCCGGGGATTGGAAGCTTTCTTT. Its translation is CSVFRGLEAFF.

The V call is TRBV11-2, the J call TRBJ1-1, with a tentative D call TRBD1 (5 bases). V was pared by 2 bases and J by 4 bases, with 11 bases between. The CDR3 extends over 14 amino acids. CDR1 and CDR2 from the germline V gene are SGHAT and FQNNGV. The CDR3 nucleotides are TGTGCCAGCAGCTTACAGGGAGGAGGCACTGAAGCTTTCTTT. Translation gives CASSLQGGGTEAFF.

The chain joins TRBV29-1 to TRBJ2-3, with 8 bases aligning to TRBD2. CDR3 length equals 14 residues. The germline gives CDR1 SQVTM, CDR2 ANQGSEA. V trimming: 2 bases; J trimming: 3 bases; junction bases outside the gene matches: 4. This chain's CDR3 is CSVEPGGRTDTQYF. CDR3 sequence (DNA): TGCAGCGTTGAACCGGGGGGGCGGACAGATACGCAGTATTTT.

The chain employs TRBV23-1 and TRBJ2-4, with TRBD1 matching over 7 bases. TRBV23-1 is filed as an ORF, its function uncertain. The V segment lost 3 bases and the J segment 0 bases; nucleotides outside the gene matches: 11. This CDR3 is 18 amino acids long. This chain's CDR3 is CASSHFITGALAKNIQYF. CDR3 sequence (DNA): TGCGCCAGCAGTCACTTCATTACAGGGGCGTTAGCCAAAAACATTCAGTACTTC.

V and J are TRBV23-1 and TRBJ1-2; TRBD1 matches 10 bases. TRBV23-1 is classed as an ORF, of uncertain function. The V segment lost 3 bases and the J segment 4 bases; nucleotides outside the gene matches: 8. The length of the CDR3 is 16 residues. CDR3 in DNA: TGCGCCAGCAGTCATCCCCGGGACAGGGGACCCTATGGCTACACCTTC. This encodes CASSHPRDRGPYGYTF.

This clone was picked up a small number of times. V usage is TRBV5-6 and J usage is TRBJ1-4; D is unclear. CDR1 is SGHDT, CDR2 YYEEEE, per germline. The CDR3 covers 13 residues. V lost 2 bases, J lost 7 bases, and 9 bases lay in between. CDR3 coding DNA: TGTGCCAGCAGCTTCAGGACGACTGAAAAACTGTTTTTT. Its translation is CASSFRTTEKLFF.

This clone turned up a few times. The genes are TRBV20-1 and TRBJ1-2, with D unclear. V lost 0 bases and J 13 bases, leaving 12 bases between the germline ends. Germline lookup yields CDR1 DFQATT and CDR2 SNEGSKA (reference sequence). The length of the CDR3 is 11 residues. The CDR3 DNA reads TGCAGTGCTAGAGATCTTGCAGCGACCACCTTC. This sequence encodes CSARDLAATTF.

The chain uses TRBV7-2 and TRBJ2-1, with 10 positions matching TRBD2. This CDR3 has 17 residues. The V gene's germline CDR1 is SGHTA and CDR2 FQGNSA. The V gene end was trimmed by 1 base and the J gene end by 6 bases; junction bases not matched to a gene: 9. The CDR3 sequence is CASSLVSSGGAGNEQFF. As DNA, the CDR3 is TGTGCCAGCAGCTTAGTATCGAGCGGGGGGGCCGGCAATGAGCAGTTCTTC. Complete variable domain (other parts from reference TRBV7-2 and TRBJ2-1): GAGVSQSPSNKVTEKGKDVELRCDPISGHTALYWYRQSLGQGLEFLIYFQGNSAPDKSGLPSDRFSAERTGGSVSTLTIQRTQQEDSAVYLCASSLVSSGGAGNEQFFGPGTRLTVL.

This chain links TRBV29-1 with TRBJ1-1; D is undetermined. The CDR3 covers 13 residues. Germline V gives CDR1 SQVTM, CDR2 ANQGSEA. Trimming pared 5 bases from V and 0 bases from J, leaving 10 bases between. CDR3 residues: CSVLRVMNTEAFF. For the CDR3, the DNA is TGCAGCGTTCTTCGCGTCATGAACACTGAAGCTTTCTTT.

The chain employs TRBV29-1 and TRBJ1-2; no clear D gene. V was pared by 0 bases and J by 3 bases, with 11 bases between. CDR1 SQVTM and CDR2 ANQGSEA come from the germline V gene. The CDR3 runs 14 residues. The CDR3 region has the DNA TGCAGCGTTGAAGATGAGGGCTGGTACTATGGCTACACCTTC. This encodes CSVEDEGWYYGYTF.

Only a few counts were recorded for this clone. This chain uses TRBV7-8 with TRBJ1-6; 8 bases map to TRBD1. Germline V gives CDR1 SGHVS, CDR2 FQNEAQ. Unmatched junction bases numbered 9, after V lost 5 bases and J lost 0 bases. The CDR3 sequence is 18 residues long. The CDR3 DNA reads TGTGCCAGCAGCCTGCGGACAGGGTCGAGCTCCTATAATTCACCCCTCCACTTT. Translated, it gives CASSLRTGSSSYNSPLHF. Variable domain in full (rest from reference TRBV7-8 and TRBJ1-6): GAGVSQSPRYKVAKRGQDVALRCDPISGHVSLFWYQQALGQGPEFLTYFQNEAQLDKSGLPSDRFFAERPEGSVSTLKIQRTQQEDSAVYLCASSLRTGSSSYNSPLHFGNGTRLTVT.

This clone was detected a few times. The CDR3 bases are TGTGCCAGCAAATCCAAGGGCCGGAATACAGATACGCAGTATTTT. Encoded protein: CASKSKGRNTDTQYF. The rearrangement joins TRBV7-8 to TRBJ2-3; D is undetermined. Looked up from germline, CDR1 is SGHVS and CDR2 is FQNEAQ. The CDR3 is 15 amino acids. Trimming stripped 7 bases from V and 3 bases from J, with 17 bases between.